This T cell receptor (beta chain) emerged from a study of response to subunit inactivated influenza vaccine. This clonotype appeared a few times. Germline values: CDR1 LGHDT, CDR2 YNNKEL (reference sequence). The CDR3 has 14 amino acids. Trimming removed 1 base at V and 2 bases at J, with 8 bases between. From the RT-PCR reads, TCRdb called clonotypes with MiXCR, one entry per CDR3 protein. The data contain about 700,000 distinct CDR3 sequences, roughly 14% of them seen just once; the ten biggest clones take up 6% to 7%. This clonotype was sampled from a man in his forties or fifties who received an inactivated influenza vaccine. The sequencing used PBMCs from blood, collected 14 days before vaccination. This chain uses TRBV3-1 with TRBJ2-5; no firm D call. CDR3 nucleotide sequence: TGTGCCAGCAGCCAAGGATGGACGCAAGAGACCCAGTACTTC. Protein product: CASSQGWTQETQYF.